Each of the 15 T cell receptor beta chains below was sequenced from the same sample in a study of CD8 T cells in ankylosing spondylitis. Points from the study as a whole: Seemingly characteristic of ankylosing spondylitis blood was a TCR beta motif consisting of 7 or 8 highly homologous variants.

No antigen has been assigned to these receptors. TCRdb ran MiXCR on the 5' RACE reads and lists one entry per CDR3 protein. Of roughly 370,000 distinct CDR3 sequences in the sample, approximately 20% are singletons; the top ten hold roughly 16%. The specimen sequenced was blood, either unsorted or a sorted T cell fraction (not recorded which). Receptors originate from a male donor with ankylosing spondylitis.

As for this clonotype: Lacking the conserved final phenylalanine or tryptophan, this CDR3 likely reflects a read error. The DNA is omitted, as the CDR3 cannot be located on it reliably, and the CDR3 follows TCRdb's listing. The chain has TRBV2 and TRBJ2-7; the table assigns TRBD1, which was not confirmed against the DNA. Germline loops: CDR1 SNHLY, CDR2 FYNNEI. Termini included, the CDR3 measures 12 amino acids. The CDR3 loop is CASTRNPGPIPL.

This clonotype was counted only a few times. This chain uses TRBV9 with TRBJ1-2, with 7 positions matching TRBD1. Germline assignment: CDR1 SGDLS and CDR2 YYNGEE. The CDR3 length is 14 residues. V dropped 0 bases and J dropped 7; count of bases not matched to a gene: 6. For the CDR3, the DNA is TGTGCCAGCAGCGTAGAGGAGGGGGCGCTTGGCTACACCTTC. It translates to CASSVEEGALGYTF.

The rearrangement uses TRBV10-3 and TRBJ2-7; TRBD2 aligns across 16 bases. Germline V gene lookup returns CDR1 ENHRY and CDR2 SYGVKD. The length of the CDR3 is 16 residues. The trim removed 6 bases at V and 2 bases at J, leaving 4 bases unmatched. As DNA, the CDR3 is TGTGCCATCAGATCGGGACTAGCGGGAGGGACCTACGAGCAGTACTTC. Amino acids: CAIRSGLAGGTYEQYF.

This chain links TRBV11-3 with TRBJ2-5; TRBD1 matches at 9 bases. V was clipped by 3 bases and J by 10 bases; unmatched bases: 6. The CDR3 has 13 residues. Germline values: CDR1 SGHNT, CDR2 YENEEA. The CDR3 region has the DNA TGTGCCAGCAGCTTTCGGACAGGGGTAAACCAGTACTTC. It yields the protein CASSFRTGVNQYF.

The chain combines TRBV4-1 with TRBJ2-3, with 8 bases aligning to TRBD2. The germline V gene encodes CDR1 MGHRA and CDR2 YSYEKL. V lost 4 bases to trimming and J lost 2 bases; unmatched junction nucleotides: 5. The CDR3 is 15 amino acids. The CDR3 DNA reads TGCGCCAGCAGCCGCGTAGCGGGAACCACAGATACGCAGTATTTT. Protein sequence: CASSRVAGTTDTQYF.

This clonotype has ten or more counts. Written as DNA, the CDR3 is TGCGCCAGCAACAATAGCATTCAGTACTTC. It codes for CASNNSIQYF. The chain uses TRBV5-1 and TRBJ2-4; D unresolved. This CDR3 is 10 amino acids long. Germline V gives CDR1 SGHRS, CDR2 YFSETQ. The V and J ends lost 6 bases and 9 bases respectively, with 7 bases between them. Together with reference TRBV5-1 and TRBJ2-4, the CDR3 gives the full variable domain: KAGVTQTPRYLIKTRGQQVTLSCSPISGHRSVSWYQQTPGQGLQFLFEYFSETQRNKGNFPGRFSGRQFSNSRSEMNVSTLELGDSALYLCASNNSIQYFGAGTRLSVL.

The V and J genes are TRBV11-3 and TRBJ2-7, with 12 bases aligning to TRBD2. V shed 5 bases and J 7 bases; nucleotides not matched to a gene: 6. This CDR3 contains 14 residues. From germline, CDR1 is SGHNT and CDR2 YENEEA. The CDR3 region has the DNA TGTGCCAGCAGCCCCCGACTAGCGGGAGTAGAGCAGTACTTC. It translates to CASSPRLAGVEQYF.

CDR3 loop: CASRRTSGEYNEQFF. The CDR3 nucleotides read TGTGCCAGCAGGAGGACTAGCGGGGAATACAATGAGCAGTTCTTC. This chain links TRBV2 with TRBJ2-1, with TRBD2 matching over 12 bases. The length of the CDR3 is 15 residues. The V gene end was trimmed by 6 bases and the J gene end by 4 bases; junction bases not matched to a gene: 4. Germline CDR1 and CDR2: SNHLY and FYNNEI.

The chain is built from TRBV28 and TRBJ2-1; D not resolved. The germline V gene has CDR1 MDHEN and CDR2 SYDVKM. The CDR3 length is 16 residues. Between the trimmed V and J ends, which lost 2 bases and 2 bases, there was a span of 13 bases. The CDR3 DNA is TGTGCCAGCAGTTTACGGGCAGGCCTTCCCTACAATGAGCAGTTCTTC. Its translation: CASSLRAGLPYNEQFF.

This clonotype turned up a few times. This chain uses TRBV5-1 with TRBJ2-2; tentative D call: TRBD2 (6 bases). Trimming left V 3 bases short and J 0 bases short, with 12 bases between. The germline V gene has CDR1 SGHRS and CDR2 YFSETQ. CDR3 size: 16 residues. The CDR3 here is CASSWGVMANTGELFF. CDR3 nucleotides: TGCGCCAGCAGCTGGGGGGTAATGGCGAACACCGGGGAGCTGTTTTTT.

The rearrangement links TRBV20-1 to TRBJ2-7, with 11 bases matching TRBD1. The V gene's germline CDR1 is DFQATT and CDR2 SNEGSKA (reference sequence). Trimming at V came to 3 bases and at J to 2 bases, leaving 3 bases not matched to a gene. This CDR3 region has 14 residues. The CDR3 spells CSASKGQGAYEQYF. Here the CDR3 DNA reads TGCAGTGCTAGCAAGGGACAGGGGGCCTACGAGCAGTACTTC.

This clonotype has at least ten counts. The chain uses TRBV20-1 and TRBJ2-1; TRBD2 aligns across 7 bases. CDR1 DFQATT and CDR2 SNEGSKA come from the germline V gene (reference sequence). This CDR3 region has 16 residues. V gave up 0 bases and J gave up 3 bases; unmatched junction bases: 8. The CDR3 loop reads CSARDLWAGVYNEQFF. In DNA, the CDR3 is TGCAGTGCTAGAGACCTCTGGGCGGGAGTCTACAATGAGCAGTTCTTC.

The rearrangement joins TRBV12-3 or TRBV12-4 to TRBJ2-7; 10 nucleotides line up with TRBD2. This CDR3 contains 15 residues. The V and J ends lost 4 bases and 2 bases, in that order; junction bases with no gene match: 5. CDR3: CASSSSGREAYEQYF. The CDR3 bases are TGTGCCAGCAGTTCTAGCGGGAGAGAAGCCTACGAGCAGTACTTC.

The chain carries TRBV4-2 and TRBJ1-5; D not certain. This CDR3 is 17 amino acids long. Between the trimmed V and J ends, which lost 1 base and 3 bases, there was a span of 16 bases. Germline V gives CDR1 LGHNA, CDR2 YNFKEQ. In DNA form, the CDR3 reads TGTGCCAGCAGCCAAGTCTCCGCGGTTGAACTCAATCAGCCCCAGCATTTT. Translation: CASSQVSAVELNQPQHF.

The sample holds a few counts of this clonotype. V and J are TRBV29-1 and TRBJ2-1; 10 nucleotides match TRBD2. Germline CDR1 reads SQVTM; CDR2 reads ANQGSEA. This CDR3 spans 14 amino acids. V dropped 8 bases and J dropped 4; count of bases not matched to a gene: 8. The CDR3 region has the DNA TGCAGCTCGAAAGGACTAGCGGTATACAATGAGCAGTTCTTC. Amino acids: CSSKGLAVYNEQFF.